Sequencing of this TCR beta chain was carried out in a study of regulatory T cells in long-lasting Graves disease. Study results and caveats: Persistent Graves' patients had lower TCR diversity than newly diagnosed ones.

V lost 3 bases and J 0 bases, leaving 9 bases between the germline ends. CDR1 LNHDA and CDR2 SQIVND come from the germline V gene (reference sequence). This CDR3 region has 15 residues. For this clonotype: Its cognate antigen is unknown. A much larger clone differs from this one at a single base, so this may be a read error.

CDR3-region Arm-PCR and iRepertoire HTBI primers produced the TCR beta libraries. TCRdb redid the calling of the multiplex PCR reads with MiXCR, one entry per CDR3 protein. The sample lists a few hundred thousand distinct CDR3 sequences, about 11% occurring once. Time point noted: newly diagnosed GD, antithyroid drugs for less than 3 months. RNA from PBMCs was the source of the TCR library. The same sample was also used in a study of T cells in Graves' hyperthyroidism and ophthalmopathy. Per that paper: Uncontrolled infection, other autoimmune disease, pregnancy or lactation led to exclusion. Each diagnosis was grounded in clinical symptoms, serum thyroxine and TRAb, thyroid ultrasound, and orbital computed tomography.

The sequencing here drew on peripheral blood mononuclear cells (PBMCs), taken at new diagnosis, from a patient treated with antithyroid drugs. The V call is TRBV19, the J call TRBJ2-1; D remains unclear. This clonotype was obtained from a woman between 18 and 29 years old with Graves disease. In DNA form, the CDR3 reads TGTGCCAGTAGTATCGGCGAGAGCTCCTACAATGAGCAGTTCTTC. Translation gives CASSIGESSYNEQFF.